This T cell receptor beta chain was observed in a study of vaccination effects on CD4 cells after COVID-19. Findings and caveats of the study: New vaccine-induced clones made up most post-vaccine spike-reactive clones in convalescents. Vaccine- and infection-induced clones showed marked clonal contraction late following vaccination.

Profiled with immunoSEQ multiplex PCR; TCRdb holds only in-frame clones, not every one. The repertoire includes about 26,000 clones, around three quarters of them detected once, and about 16% sits in the top ten. Of note for this clone: Its antigen is not identified.

Germline CDR1 KGHDR, CDR2 SFDVKD. V lost 6 bases, J lost 1 base, and 7 bases lay in between. This CDR3 comprises 13 residues. ViraFEST assay sequencing came after antigen-specific CD4+ T cells were expanded with viral peptide pools. Between days 9 and 11 of culture, CD4+ T cells were separated out. PCR showed that the person got SARS-CoV-2 infection at some point between March and December 2020. Culturing of 1.5 million to 2.5 million PBMC per well took place with approximately 9.3 IU/ml IL-2 and approximately 10 ug/ml peptides. Half-medium changes using IL-2 medium occurred on days 3 and 7. The source material was CD4+ T cells from PBMCs cultured with HCoV-NL63 spike peptides, sampled before COVID-19 vaccination. The chain employs TRBV24-1 and TRBJ2-3; D gene uncertain. The source is a human donor who had a prior SARS-CoV-2 infection. The CDR3 DNA sequence: TGTGCCACCAGTTACCCGGGCACAGATACGCAGTATTTT. This gives the protein CATSYPGTDTQYF.